The clone carrying this T cell receptor beta chain showed up just a few times. Antigen: not known. This sample is drawn from a study of blood T cells in healthy people across ages. At least 6.5 million PBMCs were isolated per sample. The use of a sample-barcoded 5' primer and a J-beta primer mix characterized a second PCR of about 6 to 12 cycles. Each cDNA molecule, via a template-switch adaptor with 12 random nucleotides, was tagged. MiXCR, applied by TCRdb to the 5' RACE reads, yields one record per CDR3 protein. The data show around 1.1 million distinct CDR3 sequences, around two fifths seen once. Findings of the study overall: Comparison with aged donors showed that long-lived donors had more naive CD4+ cells and higher diversity.

There are 17 residues in the CDR3. With 1 base clipped from V and 4 bases from J, the junction kept 10 bases outside the gene matches. Germline lookup yields CDR1 SGHRS and CDR2 YFSETQ. This clonotype was obtained from a man aged 18 to 30 in good health. Sequencing was carried out using blood. The chain joins TRBV5-1 to TRBJ2-4; TRBD2 aligns across 8 bases. This chain's CDR3 is CASSLSSGEPFKNIQYF. The CDR3 region has the DNA TGCGCCAGCAGCTTGAGTAGCGGGGAACCTTTTAAAAACATTCAGTACTTC.